Shown below are 30 T cell receptor beta chains from a single sample sequenced in a study of siplizumab effects on memory and regulatory T cells. Sequencing was performed with immunoSEQ multiplex PCR; in TCRdb, only in-frame clones are kept and a portion is missing. The sample contains over 60,000 clones, about 89% of which appear only once. Sequences were obtained from CD8+ T cells sorted from blood. The source of these receptors is a human donor in good health.

This sequence joins TRBV11-2 and TRBJ1-1, with a possible D match to TRBD1 (5 bases). CDR3 length: 14 amino acids. With 4 bases removed from V and 4 bases from J, the gap between germline ends came to 13 bases. CDR1 and CDR2 from the germline V gene are SGHAT and FQNNGV. CDR3 sequence reads: CASSYPFGGTEAFF. The CDR3 nucleotides read TGTGCCAGCAGCTACCCCTTTGGGGGCACTGAAGCTTTCTTT.

V and J are TRBV27 and TRBJ2-7; weak D call: TRBD2 (7 bases). Trimming took off 0 bases at V and 3 bases at J, with 9 bases between the two ends. Germline CDR1 and CDR2: MNHEY and SMNVEV (reference sequence). CDR3 size: 14 residues. The CDR3 region has the DNA TGTGCCAGCAGTTTATCGCGGGGGCGCTACGAGCAGTACTTC. Protein: CASSLSRGRYEQYF.

V gene TRBV6-5 combines with J gene TRBJ2-1; no clear D gene. V was clipped by 5 bases and J by 6 bases, with 14 bases between them. The CDR3 runs 14 residues. Per germline, CDR1 MNHEY and CDR2 SVGAGI. DNA of the CDR3: TGTGCCAGCAGTCCCTCGGGTGAAGCCAATGAGCAGTTCTTC. Its protein is CASSPSGEANEQFF.

The CDR3: CASSWTGGDEQFF. Written as DNA, the CDR3 is TGTGCCAGCAGCTGGACAGGGGGCGATGAGCAGTTCTTC. The chain has TRBV7-9 and TRBJ2-1, with 11 nucleotides matching TRBD1. Germline loops: CDR1 SEHNR, CDR2 FQNEAQ (reference sequence). The CDR3 spans 13 residues. The J segment lost 8 bases and the V segment lost 4 bases, leaving 1 base of the junction unmatched.

This clone was detected only a few times. The same CDR3 arises from other DNA sequences in this sample as well. This sequence joins TRBV19 and TRBJ1-1; D remains unclear. Germline lookup yields CDR1 LNHDA and CDR2 SQIVND (reference sequence). V lost 4 bases and J 1 base, leaving 4 bases between the germline ends. This CDR3 has 12 amino acids. DNA of the CDR3: TGTGCCAGTAGTACGGGGAACACTGAAGCTTTCTTT. Translating gives CASSTGNTEAFF.

V is TRBV9 and J is TRBJ2-1; 8 bases agree with TRBD2. J was trimmed by 9 bases and V by 5 bases; bases with no gene match: 16. Germline V gene sequence: CDR1 SGDLS, CDR2 YYNGEE. The CDR3 has 16 residues. CDR3 residues: CASSMGLDGVHPEQFF. DNA for the CDR3: TGTGCCAGCAGTATGGGACTAGACGGGGTCCACCCTGAGCAGTTCTTC.

The chain recombines TRBV9 with TRBJ2-4; 10 bases align to TRBD1. V was clipped by 4 bases and J by 8 bases; unmatched bases: 9. CDR3 length: 15 amino acids. Germline CDR1 is SGDLS and CDR2 is YYNGEE. CDR3 amino acids: CASSYRDRGVDIQYF. The CDR3 DNA reads TGTGCCAGCAGCTACCGGGACAGGGGTGTGGACATTCAGTACTTC.

The chain is built from TRBV19 and TRBJ2-2, with D hard to call. V was clipped by 8 bases and J by 6 bases, with 7 bases between them. This CDR3 has 11 residues. The germline CDR1 and CDR2 sequences are LNHDA and SQIVND (reference sequence). The CDR3 DNA sequence: TGTGCCAGTTATACGCCCGGGGAGCTGTTTTTT. It is translated as CASYTPGELFF.

The chain has TRBV11-2 and TRBJ1-2; a weak D match, TRBD1 (6 bases). Trimming removed 8 bases at V and 0 bases at J, with 13 bases between. Germline V gives CDR1 SGHAT, CDR2 FQNNGV. The CDR3 is 14 amino acids. Here the CDR3 DNA reads TGTGCCAGCGAAAACAGGGCTACTAACTATGGCTACACCTTC. Translation: CASENRATNYGYTF.

The chain employs TRBV19 and TRBJ1-5; the D is unclear. The CDR3 covers 14 residues. V shed 4 bases and J shed 4 bases, with 11 bases lying between them. CDR1 and CDR2 (germline): LNHDA, SQIVND (reference sequence). The CDR3: CASSTGLGNQPQHF. CDR3 bases: TGTGCCAGTAGTACCGGACTGGGTAATCAGCCCCAGCATTTT.

V usage is TRBV5-1 and J usage is TRBJ2-5; 7 bases match TRBD2. CDR1 SGHRS and CDR2 YFSETQ come from the germline V gene. CDR3 length: 17 amino acids. With V trimmed by 2 bases and J by 5 bases, 15 bases remained unmatched. In DNA form, the CDR3 reads TGCGCCAGCAGCTTAGAACTAGAAGGACTAGACTGGGAGACCCAGTACTTC. Encoded protein: CASSLELEGLDWETQYF.

The chain combines TRBV15 with TRBJ2-7; D might be TRBD1 (6 bases). The CDR3 spans 14 residues. V was clipped by 9 bases and J by 3 bases, with 18 bases between them. The germline CDR1 and CDR2 sequences are LNHNV and YYDKDF (reference sequence). The CDR3 reads CATGSRGQLYEQYF. CDR3 bases: TGTGCCACGGGAAGCCGGGGACAACTCTACGAGCAGTACTTC.

As to this clone: The identical CDR3 is also encoded by other nucleotide sequences in the sample. The chain carries TRBV9 and TRBJ2-1; no clear D gene. This CDR3 contains 11 residues. Germline loops: CDR1 SGDLS, CDR2 YYNGEE. Trimming took 4 bases from V and 7 from J, leaving 6 bases between them. The CDR3, as DNA: TGTGCCAGCAGCCCGTATAATGAGCAGTTCTTC. Protein product: CASSPYNEQFF.

The rearrangement joins TRBV29-1 to TRBJ2-1; 7 bases are a match to TRBD2. Looked up from germline, CDR1 is SQVTM and CDR2 is ANQGSEA. J was trimmed by 7 bases and V by 0 bases; bases with no gene match: 9. The CDR3 extends over 15 amino acids. The chain's CDR3 is CSVEDFGLVENEQFF. The CDR3 DNA is TGCAGCGTTGAAGATTTCGGACTAGTGGAGAATGAGCAGTTCTTC.

The chain employs TRBV7-2 and TRBJ2-2; a possible D gene is TRBD1 (6 bases). V lost 2 bases and J 0 bases, leaving 10 bases between the germline ends. This CDR3 region has 16 residues. The germline V gene encodes CDR1 SGHTA and CDR2 FQGNSA. The CDR3 region has the DNA TGTGCCAGCAGCTTATTCGGACAGACGAACACCGGGGAGCTGTTTTTT. Translated, it gives CASSLFGQTNTGELFF.

J is TRBJ1-4 and V is TRBV13, with D perhaps TRBD1 (5 bases). V was trimmed by 7 bases and J by 5 bases, leaving 17 bases between them. CDR1 and CDR2 from the germline V gene are PRHDT and FYEKMQ (reference sequence). There are 15 residues in the CDR3. The CDR3 protein is CASKERGDGNEKLFF. The CDR3 nucleotides read TGTGCCAGCAAGGAAAGGGGCGATGGAAATGAAAAACTGTTTTTT.

V usage is TRBV10-2 and J usage is TRBJ1-2; weak D call: TRBD1 (6 bases). Trimming removed 5 bases from V and 6 bases from J, with 10 bases in between. Germline V gene sequence: CDR1 WSHSY, CDR2 SAAADI. CDR3 length equals 12 residues. DNA of the CDR3: TGCGCCAGCAGTACGGGGGCGCATGGCTACACCTTC. Encoded protein: CASSTGAHGYTF.

The rearrangement joins TRBV19 to TRBJ2-1, with 10 nucleotides matching TRBD2. V lost 3 bases to trimming and J lost 3 bases; unmatched junction nucleotides: 2. Looked up from germline, CDR1 is LNHDA and CDR2 is SQIVND (reference sequence). This CDR3 region has 15 residues. CDR3 sequence reads: CASSIWTSGYNEQFF. As DNA, the CDR3 is TGTGCCAGTAGTATTTGGACTAGCGGCTACAATGAGCAGTTCTTC.

The rearrangement links TRBV18 to TRBJ2-1; possible D gene TRBD2, 6 bases. Germline CDR1 reads KGHSH; CDR2 reads LQKENI. The CDR3 extends over 15 amino acids. V was trimmed by 2 bases and J by 6 bases, leaving 14 bases between them. This chain's CDR3 is CASSPGGLEGNEQFF. CDR3 in DNA: TGTGCCAGCTCACCAGGGGGATTGGAGGGCAATGAGCAGTTCTTC.

This chain joins TRBV4-1 and TRBJ1-5; D is perhaps TRBD1 (6 bases). V gave up 4 bases and J gave up 7 bases, with 17 bases separating them. Germline V gene sequence: CDR1 MGHRA, CDR2 YSYEKL. The CDR3 consists of 15 residues. This CDR3 reads CASSRTAGVGQPQHF. CDR3 nucleotides: TGCGCCAGCAGCCGGACGGCAGGGGTCGGACAGCCCCAGCATTTT.

This chain joins TRBV2 and TRBJ2-7; TRBD2 matches at 11 bases. The trim removed 6 bases at V and 4 bases at J, leaving 5 bases unmatched. The V gene's germline CDR1 is SNHLY and CDR2 FYNNEI. CDR3 length: 14 residues. In nucleotides, the CDR3 is TGTGCCAGCAGGGGGACTAGCGGAAGTTACGAGCAGTACTTC. Translation: CASRGTSGSYEQYF.

V and J are TRBV7-8 and TRBJ1-2, with D possibly being TRBD1 (5 bases). V was shortened by 1 base and J by 4 bases, with 13 bases between the two germline ends. Germline V CDR1 and CDR2: SGHVS, FQNEAQ. This CDR3 contains 15 residues. Here the CDR3 reads CASSLGGVLAYGYTF. The CDR3 DNA sequence: TGTGCCAGCAGCTTAGGGGGGGTGTTGGCCTATGGCTACACCTTC.

The chain couples TRBV2 to TRBJ1-4; D may be TRBD1 (6 bases). The V end was cut by 6 bases, the J end by 0 bases, with 11 bases between. The CDR3 contains 15 residues. Germline-derived CDR1 and CDR2 are SNHLY and FYNNEI. The CDR3: CASRDYRATNEKLFF. CDR3 DNA: TGTGCCAGCAGAGACTACAGGGCAACTAATGAAAAACTGTTTTTT.

The chain is built from TRBV2 and TRBJ2-7, with D perhaps TRBD1 (6 bases). V was cut by 8 bases and J by 2 bases, with 16 bases left in between. Germline loops: CDR1 SNHLY, CDR2 FYNNEI. This CDR3 is 14 amino acids long. The CDR3 sequence is CASGDKIRTYEQYF. The CDR3 bases are TGTGCCAGCGGGGACAAAATAAGGACCTACGAGCAGTACTTC. Filled out from reference TRBV2 and TRBJ2-7, the complete variable domain reads EPEVTQTPSHQVTQMGQEVILRCVPISNHLYFYWYRQILGQKVEFLVSFYNNEISEKSEIFDDQFSVERPDGSNFTLKIRSTKLEDSAMYFCASGDKIRTYEQYFGPGTRLTVT.

The J gene is TRBJ2-1, the V gene TRBV6-6; 7 bases align to TRBD2. V gave up 2 bases and J gave up 8 bases; unmatched junction bases: 9. Germline loops: CDR1 MNHNY, CDR2 SVGAGI (reference sequence). The CDR3 is 15 amino acids. The CDR3 protein is CASSYKIGLVYEQFF. CDR3 coding DNA: TGTGCCAGCAGTTACAAGATAGGACTAGTATATGAGCAGTTCTTC.

CDR3 region: CASSLATGPGELFF. The CDR3 region has the DNA TGTGCCAGCAGCTTAGCGACAGGTCCCGGGGAGCTGTTTTTT. The rearrangement links TRBV7-9 to TRBJ2-2; a weak D match, TRBD1 (6 bases). Looked up from germline, CDR1 is SEHNR and CDR2 is FQNEAQ (reference sequence). Trimming pared 0 bases from V and 6 bases from J, leaving 8 bases between. CDR3 length: 14 amino acids.

The chain couples TRBV9 to TRBJ2-7, with 7 bases lining up with TRBD1. The CDR3 spans 15 residues. After removal of 3 bases from V and 8 bases from J, the junction contained 14 bases not matched to a gene. CDR1 is SGDLS and CDR2 is YYNGEE in the germline V gene. CDR3 in amino acids: CASSADRDPSRQQYF. CDR3 coding DNA: TGTGCCAGCAGCGCCGACAGGGACCCCTCAAGGCAGCAGTACTTC.

This chain joins TRBV29-1 and TRBJ2-1, with 9 bases matching TRBD2. The germline V gene has CDR1 SQVTM and CDR2 ANQGSEA. V was pared by 5 bases and J by 1 base, with 3 bases of the junction left unmatched. This CDR3 has 14 amino acids. The DNA of the CDR3 is TGCAGCGTTAGCGGGGGGCTATCCTACAATGAGCAGTTCTTC. This sequence encodes CSVSGGLSYNEQFF.

V gene TRBV13 combines with J gene TRBJ1-5; TRBD1 is a possible D gene (6 bases). The germline V gene has CDR1 PRHDT and CDR2 FYEKMQ (reference sequence). This CDR3 contains 15 residues. The V end lost 2 bases, the J end lost 1 base, and 9 bases lay between the germline ends. In DNA, the CDR3 is TGTGCCAGCAGCTTATGGGGGGCGAGCAATCAGCCCCAGCATTTT. Translated: CASSLWGASNQPQHF.

The V and J genes are TRBV5-4 and TRBJ1-2, with 8 bases matching TRBD1. The CDR3 runs 17 residues. The V gene's germline CDR1 is SGHNT and CDR2 YYREEE (reference sequence). V was pared by 0 bases and J by 4 bases, with 11 bases of the junction left unmatched. The CDR3 bases are TGTGCCAGCAGCTTGGGGCCGACAGGGGACTTTACCTATGGCTACACCTTC. It translates to CASSLGPTGDFTYGYTF.